These 8 T cell receptor beta chains share one sample of origin, sequenced in a study of blood T cell repertoires in COVID-19. Clones were read by immunoSEQ multiplex PCR, and TCRdb kept only the in-frame ones, dropping some. Here the sample spans over 300,000 clones, roughly 90% being singletons. Sequencing was done on a sample of PBMCs or T cells enriched from blood (not recorded which). These receptors were taken from a woman aged 25 to 45 with acute COVID-19.

The chain links TRBV13 to TRBJ1-4; 8 bases are shared with TRBD1. J gave up 12 bases and V 0 bases, and 6 bases lay outside the gene matches. Germline V lookup: CDR1 PRHDT, CDR2 FYEKMQ (reference sequence). The CDR3 covers 14 residues. The CDR3 sequence: CASSLGAGGSELFF. The DNA for the CDR3 is TGTGCCAGCAGCTTAGGTGCAGGGGGCTCCGAACTGTTTTTT.

This rearrangement joins TRBV7-3 to TRBJ2-1, with 11 positions matching TRBD2. This CDR3 is 15 amino acids long. CDR1 and CDR2 from the germline V gene are SGHTA and FQGTGA. Trimming removed 4 bases from V and 4 bases from J; junction bases left unmatched: 3. CDR3 bases: TGTGCCAGCAGCTCTCTAGCGGGGGGTTACAATGAGCAGTTCTTC. Protein: CASSSLAGGYNEQFF.

This rearrangement joins TRBV7-2 to TRBJ1-5; 8 bases align to TRBD1. Germline lookup yields CDR1 SGHTA and CDR2 FQGNSA. V shed 3 bases and J 4 bases; nucleotides not matched to a gene: 5. The CDR3 totals 15 residues. The CDR3 sequence: CASSFTGGGNQPQHF. In DNA form, the CDR3 reads TGTGCCAGCAGCTTTACAGGGGGTGGGAATCAGCCCCAGCATTTT.

This clone showed up just once. The sample contains more than one DNA sequence encoding this CDR3. This sequence joins TRBV19 and TRBJ1-2; 10 bases are a match to TRBD1. This CDR3 is built from 13 residues. Germline CDR1 LNHDA, CDR2 SQIVND (reference sequence). V dropped 4 bases and J dropped 4; count of bases not matched to a gene: 0. The CDR3 nucleotides are TGTGCCAGTAGTAGGGACAGGGGCTATGGCTACACCTTC. Amino acid sequence: CASSRDRGYGYTF.

J is TRBJ1-2 and V is TRBV10-3; 8 bases fit TRBD1. V gave up 6 bases and J gave up 2 bases; unmatched junction bases: 14. CDR3 size: 17 residues. Per the germline V gene, CDR1 is ENHRY and CDR2 is SYGVKD. CDR3 sequence (DNA): TGTGCCATCAGGGAATCAGCCGGGACAGGCTCCAACTATGGCTACACCTTC. Its translation: CAIRESAGTGSNYGYTF.

A word on this clone: Other DNA sequences of this sample code for an identical CDR3. The chain is built from TRBV5-1 and TRBJ1-6; D possibly corresponds to TRBD1 (5 bases). CDR1 is SGHRS, CDR2 YFSETQ, per germline. This CDR3 comprises 14 residues. Trimming stripped 0 bases from V and 7 bases from J, with 8 bases between. The CDR3 DNA reads TGCGCCAGCAGCTTGGGACAGAAAAATTCACCCCTCCACTTT. It yields the protein CASSLGQKNSPLHF.

The V gene is TRBV24-1, the J gene TRBJ1-4; maybe TRBD1 (5 bases). CDR1 is KGHDR and CDR2 is SFDVKD in the germline V gene. The CDR3 extends over 15 amino acids. V was clipped by 7 bases and J by 4 bases, with 15 bases between them. CDR3 sequence (DNA): TGTGCCACCAGCGCCGGCCCGGGGGTTAATGAAAAACTGTTTTTT. It translates to CATSAGPGVNEKLFF.

The chain is built from TRBV5-1 and TRBJ2-2; tentative D call: TRBD1 (6 bases). V gave up 4 bases and J gave up 6 bases, with 19 bases separating them. CDR1 and CDR2 (germline): SGHRS, YFSETQ. The CDR3 spans 16 residues. DNA for the CDR3: TGCGCCAGCAGCCCTATTACAGGGAATGAGGCCGGGGAGCTGTTTTTT. It is translated as CASSPITGNEAGELFF.